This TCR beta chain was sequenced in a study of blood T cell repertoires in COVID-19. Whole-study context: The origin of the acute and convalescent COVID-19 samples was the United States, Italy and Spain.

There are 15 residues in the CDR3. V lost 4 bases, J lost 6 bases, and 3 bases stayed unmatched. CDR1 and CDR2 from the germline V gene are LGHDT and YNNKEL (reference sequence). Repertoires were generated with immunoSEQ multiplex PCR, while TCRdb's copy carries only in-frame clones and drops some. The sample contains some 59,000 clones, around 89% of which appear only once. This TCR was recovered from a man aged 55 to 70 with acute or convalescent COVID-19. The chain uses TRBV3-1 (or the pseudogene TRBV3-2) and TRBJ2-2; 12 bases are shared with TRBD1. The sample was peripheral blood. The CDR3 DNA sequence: TGTGCCAGCAGCCGGGGGACAGGGGGCTCCGGGGAGCTGTTTTTT. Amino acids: CASSRGTGGSGELFF.